This T cell receptor beta chain emerged from a study of blood T cell repertoires in COVID-19. About the study: Italy, Spain and the United States were the sources of the convalescent and acute COVID-19 samples. PBMCs, B-cell-depleted T cells, or T cells provided the cDNA or gDNA that made up the material.

This clone was picked up a small number of times. Trimming took 6 bases from V and 10 from J, leaving 15 bases between them. The CDR3 runs 12 residues. In the original analysis: Reference gene primer amplification gave estimated nucleated cell counts. Assay: immunoSEQ multiplex PCR; the TCRdb copy retains only in-frame clones and omits some. V and J calls and clone size are given by that table; D and trimming were obtained from the DNA. The sample has approximately 250,000 clones; around four fifths are singletons. The chain recombines TRBV12-3 or TRBV12-4 with TRBJ1-1, with TRBD1 as a possible D gene (5 bases). Source material: peripheral blood. The clonotype comes from a man between 60 and 75 years old who had recovered from COVID-19. The CDR3 DNA reads TGTGCCAGCAGAGCATCAGGGAAGGTAGCTTTCTTT. Translating gives CASRASGKVAFF.